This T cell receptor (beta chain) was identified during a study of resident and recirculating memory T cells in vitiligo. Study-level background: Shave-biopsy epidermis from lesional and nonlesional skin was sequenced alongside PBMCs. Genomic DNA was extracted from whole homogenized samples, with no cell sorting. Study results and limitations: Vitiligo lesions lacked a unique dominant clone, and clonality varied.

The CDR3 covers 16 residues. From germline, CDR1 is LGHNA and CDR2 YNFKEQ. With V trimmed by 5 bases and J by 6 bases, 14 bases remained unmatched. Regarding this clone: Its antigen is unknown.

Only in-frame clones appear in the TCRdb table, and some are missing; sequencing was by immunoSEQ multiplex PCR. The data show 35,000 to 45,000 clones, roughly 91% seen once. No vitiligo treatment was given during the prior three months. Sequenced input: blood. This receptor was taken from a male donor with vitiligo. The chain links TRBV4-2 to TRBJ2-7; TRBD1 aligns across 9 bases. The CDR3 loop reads CASSSHSGTGFAEQYF. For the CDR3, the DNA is TGTGCCAGCAGCTCGCATTCCGGGACAGGGTTCGCCGAGCAGTACTTC.